This T cell receptor (beta chain) was observed in a study of control samples from healthy donors and cancer patients. This CDR3 contains 14 residues. CDR1 and CDR2 from the germline V gene are LGHNA and YNFKEQ. V was clipped by 4 bases and J by 2 bases, with 11 bases between them. TCRdb keeps only in-frame clones here, not all; method: immunoSEQ multiplex PCR. In the table there are approximately 140,000 clones, around nine tenths of which are singletons. The chain couples TRBV4-2 to TRBJ2-5; D is unresolved. Sequenced material: blood. The TCR originated in a young man in good health. CDR3 protein: CASSLRSPQETQYF. The CDR3, as DNA: TGTGCCAGCAGCCTGAGGAGCCCTCAAGAGACCCAGTACTTC.